Listed below are T cell receptor beta chains from one sample, sequenced in a study of persistence of HIV-infected CD4 T cells. Antigens of these TCRs are unknown. The protocol was immunoSEQ multiplex PCR, while the TCRdb copy is restricted to in-frame clones and leaves out a portion. The sample consists of some 31,000 clones, around 82% of them appearing once. Here the sequenced sample was CD4+ T cells sorted from PBMCs after approximately 19-hour stimulation, taken from a patient who received antiretroviral therapy. The receptors stem from an adult man with HIV who was CMV-seropositive. Each CDR3 is given with its conserved first and last residue. Fields, in order: CDR3 protein, V gene.

CDR3 protein: CASSLDLERGVQETQYF
V gene: TRBV11-2

CDR3 protein: CASSPVTGRETQYF
V gene: TRBV18

CDR3 protein: CSASPGTGTRYYGYTF
V gene: TRBV20-1

CDR3 protein: CASSRGEGMIQETQYF
V gene: TRBV5-5

CDR3 protein: CASSVESGTQYF
V gene: TRBV9

CDR3 protein: CASSLVPGASYEQYF
V gene: TRBV5-1

CDR3 protein: CASSTGTSGGETQYF
V gene: TRBV19

CDR3 protein: CASSRAFTYEQYF
V gene: TRBV12-3/TRBV12-4

CDR3 protein: CATSPRRGENYEQYF
V gene: TRBV15

CDR3 protein: CASSLGALTYEQYF
V gene: TRBV5-4

CDR3 protein: CASSFSGMGANVLTF
V gene: TRBV28

CDR3 protein: CASSPTYRDLNTGELFF
V gene: TRBV18

CDR3 protein: CATSRGQVMNTEAFF
V gene: TRBV15

CDR3 protein: CASSQDGQGRETQYF
V gene: TRBV4-3

CDR3 protein: CASTLSWSSGNTIYF
V gene: TRBV7-2

CDR3 protein: CASSPPTGAPRYTF
V gene: TRBV18

CDR3 protein: CASSLSRSGISVSGYTF
V gene: TRBV28

CDR3 protein: CASSLDGTSHRETQYF
V gene: TRBV7-2

CDR3 protein: CASSDRGAGAKNIQYF
V gene: TRBV2

CDR3 protein: CASSVYSQPLHF
V gene: TRBV2

CDR3 protein: CASQRDSGSYNEQFF
V gene: TRBV2

CDR3 protein: CATIKGPDNEQFF
V gene: TRBV2

CDR3 protein: CASSYSASREQYF
V gene: TRBV6-5

CDR3 protein: CASSPDKGYTEAFF
V gene: TRBV7-8

CDR3 protein: CSVSRGYTEAFF
V gene: TRBV29-1

CDR3 protein: CASSPPKGSTTNEKLFF
V gene: TRBV18

CDR3 protein: CASSQDRTLWAYEQYF
V gene: TRBV4-3

CDR3 protein: CASSPNVRQGDGGANVLTF
V gene: TRBV4-2

CDR3 protein: CAGSASGQGRGYGYTF
V gene: TRBV28

CDR3 protein: CASSLGTAFSDTYEQYF
V gene: TRBV7-8

CDR3 protein: CASSYRPLWELFF
V gene: TRBV7-2

CDR3 protein: CAYRSPNTGELFF
V gene: TRBV7-2

CDR3 protein: CASSEQQGVGGYTF
V gene: TRBV2

CDR3 protein: CASSSGVANTGELFF
V gene: TRBV27

CDR3 protein: CSARAQGGYTF
V gene: TRBV20-1

CDR3 protein: CASSLGPVGNQPQHF
V gene: TRBV5-1

CDR3 protein: CASSPGTGEGYTF
V gene: TRBV18

CDR3 protein: CASSFNQGGHYGYTF
V gene: TRBV7-8

CDR3 protein: CASSSSRGMVYGYTF
V gene: TRBV27

CDR3 protein: CASSLEWRGGQFF
V gene: TRBV7-8